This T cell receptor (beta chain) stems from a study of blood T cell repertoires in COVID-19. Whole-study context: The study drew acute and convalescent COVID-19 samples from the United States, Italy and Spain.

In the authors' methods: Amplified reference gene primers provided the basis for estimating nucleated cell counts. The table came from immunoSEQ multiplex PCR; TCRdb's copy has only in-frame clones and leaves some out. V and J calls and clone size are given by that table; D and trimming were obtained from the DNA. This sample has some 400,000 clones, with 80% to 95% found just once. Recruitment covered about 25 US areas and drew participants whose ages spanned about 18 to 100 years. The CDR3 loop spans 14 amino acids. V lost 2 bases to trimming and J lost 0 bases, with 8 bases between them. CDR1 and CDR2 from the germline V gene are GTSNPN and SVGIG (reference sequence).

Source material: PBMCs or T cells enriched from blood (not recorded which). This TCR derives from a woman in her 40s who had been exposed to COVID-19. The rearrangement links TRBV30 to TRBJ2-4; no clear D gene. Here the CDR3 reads CAWSLTVAKNIQYF. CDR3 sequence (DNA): TGTGCCTGGAGTCTGACTGTAGCCAAAAACATTCAGTACTTC.